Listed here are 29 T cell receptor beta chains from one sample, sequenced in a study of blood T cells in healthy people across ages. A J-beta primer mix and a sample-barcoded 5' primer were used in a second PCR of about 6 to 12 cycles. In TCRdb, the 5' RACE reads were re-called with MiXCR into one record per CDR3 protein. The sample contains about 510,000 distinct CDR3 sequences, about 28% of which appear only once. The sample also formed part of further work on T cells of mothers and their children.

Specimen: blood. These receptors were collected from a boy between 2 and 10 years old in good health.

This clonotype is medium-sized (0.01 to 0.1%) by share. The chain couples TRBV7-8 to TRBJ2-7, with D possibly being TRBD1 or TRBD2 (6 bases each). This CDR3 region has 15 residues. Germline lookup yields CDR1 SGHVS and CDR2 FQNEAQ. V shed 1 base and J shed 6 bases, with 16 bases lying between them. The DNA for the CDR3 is TGTGCCAGCAGCTTAGATCGGGGGCCCACCGGCGAGCAGTACTTC. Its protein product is CASSLDRGPTGEQYF.

CDR3 sequence (DNA): TGTGCCAGTAGTAGGAGGGGCCTTGGGACTGAAGCTTTCTTT. Its translation is CASSRRGLGTEAFF. This chain uses TRBV19 with TRBJ1-1; TRBD1 is a possible D gene (5 bases). V lost 4 bases and J 5 bases, leaving 14 bases between the germline ends. CDR3 length equals 14 residues. CDR1 is LNHDA and CDR2 is SQIVND in the germline V gene (reference sequence).

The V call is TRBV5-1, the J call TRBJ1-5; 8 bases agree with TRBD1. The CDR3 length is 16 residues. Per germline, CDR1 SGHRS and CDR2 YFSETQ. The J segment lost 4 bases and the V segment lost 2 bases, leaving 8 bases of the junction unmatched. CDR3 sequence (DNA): TGCGCCAGCAGCTTAGACGGGACAGGACCAAATCAGCCCCAGCATTTT. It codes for CASSLDGTGPNQPQHF.

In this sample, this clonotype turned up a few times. The CDR3 coding sequence is TGTGCCAGCAGCTTTAGTGGGTCAGATACGCAGTATTTT. Protein: CASSFSGSDTQYF. This chain connects TRBV7-9 to TRBJ2-3, with unresolved D. CDR3 length: 13 amino acids. Trimming stripped 3 bases from V and 4 bases from J, with 8 bases between. CDR1 is SEHNR and CDR2 is FQNEAQ in the germline V gene (reference sequence).

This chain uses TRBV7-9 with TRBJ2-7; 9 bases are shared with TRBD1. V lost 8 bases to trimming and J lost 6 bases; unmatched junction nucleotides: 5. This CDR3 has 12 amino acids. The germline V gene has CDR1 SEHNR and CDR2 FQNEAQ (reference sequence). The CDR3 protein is CASPSDRGEQYF. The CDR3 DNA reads TGTGCCAGCCCATCGGACAGGGGCGAGCAGTACTTC.

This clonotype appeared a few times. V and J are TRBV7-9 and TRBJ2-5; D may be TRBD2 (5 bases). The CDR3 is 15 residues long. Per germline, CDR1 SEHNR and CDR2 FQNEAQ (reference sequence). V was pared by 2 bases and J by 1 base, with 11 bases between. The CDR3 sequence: CASSLILDLQETQYF. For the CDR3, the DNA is TGTGCCAGCAGCTTAATACTAGACCTCCAAGAGACCCAGTACTTC.

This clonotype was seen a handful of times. For the CDR3, the DNA is TGTGCCTGGAGTCGGCCAGGGTGGGACACCGGGGAGCTGTTTTTT. Protein product: CAWSRPGWDTGELFF. The rearrangement links TRBV30 to TRBJ2-2; perhaps TRBD1 as D (5 bases). The CDR3 consists of 15 residues. The germline V and J ends were trimmed by 2 bases and 3 bases, with 13 bases remaining between them. Germline V gene sequence: CDR1 GTSNPN, CDR2 SVGIG (reference sequence).

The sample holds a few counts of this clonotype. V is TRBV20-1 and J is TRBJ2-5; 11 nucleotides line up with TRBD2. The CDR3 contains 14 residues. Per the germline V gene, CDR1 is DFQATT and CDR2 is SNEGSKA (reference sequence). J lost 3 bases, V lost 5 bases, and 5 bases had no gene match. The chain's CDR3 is CSAVRLAGKETQYF. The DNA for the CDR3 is TGCAGTGCTGTAAGACTAGCGGGAAAAGAGACCCAGTACTTC.

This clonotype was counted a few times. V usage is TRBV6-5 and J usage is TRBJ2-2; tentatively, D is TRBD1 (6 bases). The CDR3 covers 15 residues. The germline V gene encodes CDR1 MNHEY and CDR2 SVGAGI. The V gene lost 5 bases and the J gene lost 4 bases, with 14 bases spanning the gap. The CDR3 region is CASSQMDSFTGELFF. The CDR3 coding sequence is TGTGCCAGCAGTCAGATGGACAGCTTCACCGGGGAGCTGTTTTTT.

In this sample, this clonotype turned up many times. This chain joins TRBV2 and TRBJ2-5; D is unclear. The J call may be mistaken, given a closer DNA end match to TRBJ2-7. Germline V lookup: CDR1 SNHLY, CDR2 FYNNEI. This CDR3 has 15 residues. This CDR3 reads CASNSLESFLDEQYF. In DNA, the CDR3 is TGTGCCAGCAACTCTCTGGAGTCCTTCTTGGACGAGCAGTACTTC.

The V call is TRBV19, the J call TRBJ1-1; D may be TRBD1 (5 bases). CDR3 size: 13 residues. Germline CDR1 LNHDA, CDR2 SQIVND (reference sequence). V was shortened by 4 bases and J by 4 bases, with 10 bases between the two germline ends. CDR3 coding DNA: TGTGCCAGTAGTACGGGGGGTATCACTGAAGCTTTCTTT. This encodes CASSTGGITEAFF.

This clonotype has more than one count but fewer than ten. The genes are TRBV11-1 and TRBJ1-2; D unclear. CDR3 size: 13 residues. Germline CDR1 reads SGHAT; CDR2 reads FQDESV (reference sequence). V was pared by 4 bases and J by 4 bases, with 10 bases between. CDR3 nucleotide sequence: TGTGCCAGCAGCTCAGTGCCCCTCTATGGCTACACCTTC. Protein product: CASSSVPLYGYTF.

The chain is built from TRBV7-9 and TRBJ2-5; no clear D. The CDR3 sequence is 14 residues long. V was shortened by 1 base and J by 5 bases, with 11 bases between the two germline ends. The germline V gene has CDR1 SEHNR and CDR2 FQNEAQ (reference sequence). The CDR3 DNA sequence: TGTGCCAGCAGCTTAGAGGATAGCTGGGAGACCCAGTACTTC. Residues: CASSLEDSWETQYF.

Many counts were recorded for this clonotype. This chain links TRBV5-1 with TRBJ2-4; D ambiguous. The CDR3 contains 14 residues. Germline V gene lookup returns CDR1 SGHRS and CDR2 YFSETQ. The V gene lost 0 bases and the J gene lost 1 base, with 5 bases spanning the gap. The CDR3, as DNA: TGCGCCAGCAGCTTGGACCGGGCCAAAAACATTCAGTACTTC. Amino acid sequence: CASSLDRAKNIQYF.

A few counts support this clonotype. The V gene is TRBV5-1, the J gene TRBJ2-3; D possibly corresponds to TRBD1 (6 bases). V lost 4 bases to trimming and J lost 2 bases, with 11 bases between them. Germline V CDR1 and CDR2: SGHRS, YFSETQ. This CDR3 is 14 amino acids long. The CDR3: CASSAGQSTDTQYF. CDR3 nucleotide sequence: TGCGCCAGCAGCGCCGGACAGTCCACAGATACGCAGTATTTT.

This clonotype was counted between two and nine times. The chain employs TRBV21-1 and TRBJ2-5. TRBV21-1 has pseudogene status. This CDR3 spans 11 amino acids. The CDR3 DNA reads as TGTGCCAGCATTCCCACCGAGACCCAGTACTTC. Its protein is CASIPTETQYF.

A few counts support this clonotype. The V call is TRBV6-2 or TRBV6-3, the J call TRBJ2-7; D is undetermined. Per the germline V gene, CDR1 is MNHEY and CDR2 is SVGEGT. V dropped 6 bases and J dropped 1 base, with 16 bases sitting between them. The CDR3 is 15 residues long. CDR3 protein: CASSSIGEGSYEQYF. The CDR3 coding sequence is TGTGCCAGCAGCTCCATTGGCGAAGGATCCTACGAGCAGTACTTC.

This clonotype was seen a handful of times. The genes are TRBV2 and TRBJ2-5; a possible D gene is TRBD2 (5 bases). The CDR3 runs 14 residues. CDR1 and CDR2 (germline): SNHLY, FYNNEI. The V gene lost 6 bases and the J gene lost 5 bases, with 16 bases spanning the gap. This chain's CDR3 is CASRTDLSGETQYF. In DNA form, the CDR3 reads TGTGCCAGCAGAACCGACCTGAGCGGTGAGACCCAGTACTTC.

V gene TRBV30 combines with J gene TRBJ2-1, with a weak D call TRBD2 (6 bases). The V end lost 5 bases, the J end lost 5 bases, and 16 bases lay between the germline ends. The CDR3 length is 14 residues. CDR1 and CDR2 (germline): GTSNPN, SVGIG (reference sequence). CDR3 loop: CAWELASANNEQFF. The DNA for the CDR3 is TGTGCCTGGGAACTAGCTTCGGCTAACAATGAGCAGTTCTTC.

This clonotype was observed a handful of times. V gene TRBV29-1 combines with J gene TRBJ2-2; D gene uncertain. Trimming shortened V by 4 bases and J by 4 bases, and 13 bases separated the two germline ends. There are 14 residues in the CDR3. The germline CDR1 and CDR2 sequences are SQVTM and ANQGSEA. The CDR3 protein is CSVGGTGPTGELFF. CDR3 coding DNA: TGCAGCGTTGGAGGTACCGGCCCCACCGGGGAGCTGTTTTTT.

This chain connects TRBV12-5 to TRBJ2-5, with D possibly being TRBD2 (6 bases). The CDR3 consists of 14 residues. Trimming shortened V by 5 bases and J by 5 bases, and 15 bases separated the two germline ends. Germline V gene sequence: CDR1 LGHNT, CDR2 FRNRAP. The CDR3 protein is CASGPAGRGETQYF. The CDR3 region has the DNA TGTGCTAGTGGTCCCGCAGGACGGGGGGAGACCCAGTACTTC.

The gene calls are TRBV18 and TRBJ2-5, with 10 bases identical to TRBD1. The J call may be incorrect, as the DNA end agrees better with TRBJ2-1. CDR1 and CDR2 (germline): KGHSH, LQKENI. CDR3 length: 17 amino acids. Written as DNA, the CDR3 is TGTGCCAGCTCACCACGGATCTCCAGGACAGGGGGCAATGAGCAGTTCTTC. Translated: CASSPRISRTGGNEQFF.

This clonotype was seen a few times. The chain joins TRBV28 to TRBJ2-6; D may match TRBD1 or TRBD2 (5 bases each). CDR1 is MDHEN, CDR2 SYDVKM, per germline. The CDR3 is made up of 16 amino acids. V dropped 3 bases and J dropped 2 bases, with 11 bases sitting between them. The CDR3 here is CASSFPGLAGANVLTF. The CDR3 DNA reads TGTGCCAGCAGTTTTCCGGGGCTGGCTGGGGCCAACGTCCTGACTTTC. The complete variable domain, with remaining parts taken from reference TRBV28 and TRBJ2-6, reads DVKVTQSSRYLVKRTGEKVFLECVQDMDHENMFWYRQDPGLGLRLIYFSYDVKMKEKGDIPEGYSVSREKKERFSLILESASTNQTSMYLCASSFPGLAGANVLTFGAGSRLTVL.

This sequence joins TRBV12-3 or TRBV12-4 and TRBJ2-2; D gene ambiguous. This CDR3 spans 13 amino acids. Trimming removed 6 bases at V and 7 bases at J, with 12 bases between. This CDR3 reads CASSPEMGGELFF. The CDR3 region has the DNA TGTGCCAGCAGCCCCGAAATGGGCGGGGAGCTGTTTTTT.

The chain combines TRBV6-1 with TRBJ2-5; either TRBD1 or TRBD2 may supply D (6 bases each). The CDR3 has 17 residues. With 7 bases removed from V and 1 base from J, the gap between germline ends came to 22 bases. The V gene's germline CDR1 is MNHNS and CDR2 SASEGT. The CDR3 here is CASNQRGAYSTQETQYF. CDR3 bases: TGTGCCAGCAACCAAAGGGGGGCCTATTCGACCCAAGAGACCCAGTACTTC.

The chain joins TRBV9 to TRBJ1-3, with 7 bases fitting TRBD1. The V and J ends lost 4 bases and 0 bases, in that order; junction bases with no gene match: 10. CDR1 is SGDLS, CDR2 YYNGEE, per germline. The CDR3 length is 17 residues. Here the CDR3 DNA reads TGTGCCAGCAGCCCTCGGGACAGATACAACTCTGGAAACACCATATATTTT. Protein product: CASSPRDRYNSGNTIYF.

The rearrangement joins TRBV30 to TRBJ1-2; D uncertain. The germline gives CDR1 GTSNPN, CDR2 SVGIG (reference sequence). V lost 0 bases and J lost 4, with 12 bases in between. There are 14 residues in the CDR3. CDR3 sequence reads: CAWSVQDGPYGYTF. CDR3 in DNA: TGTGCCTGGAGTGTACAAGACGGCCCCTATGGCTACACCTTC.

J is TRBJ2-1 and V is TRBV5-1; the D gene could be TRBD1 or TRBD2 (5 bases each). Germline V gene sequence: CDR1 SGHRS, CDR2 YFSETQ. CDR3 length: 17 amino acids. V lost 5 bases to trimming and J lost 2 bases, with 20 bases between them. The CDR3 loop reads CASSSSLGAAPYNEQFF. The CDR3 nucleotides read TGCGCCAGCAGTTCCTCCCTCGGGGCAGCTCCCTACAATGAGCAGTTCTTC.

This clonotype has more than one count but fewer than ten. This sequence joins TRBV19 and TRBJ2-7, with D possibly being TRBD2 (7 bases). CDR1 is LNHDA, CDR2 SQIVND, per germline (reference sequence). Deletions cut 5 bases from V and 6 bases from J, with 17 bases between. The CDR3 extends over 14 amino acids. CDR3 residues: CASSLTSGGSEQYF. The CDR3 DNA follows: TGTGCCAGTAGTCTCACCTCGGGGGGCAGCGAGCAGTACTTC.